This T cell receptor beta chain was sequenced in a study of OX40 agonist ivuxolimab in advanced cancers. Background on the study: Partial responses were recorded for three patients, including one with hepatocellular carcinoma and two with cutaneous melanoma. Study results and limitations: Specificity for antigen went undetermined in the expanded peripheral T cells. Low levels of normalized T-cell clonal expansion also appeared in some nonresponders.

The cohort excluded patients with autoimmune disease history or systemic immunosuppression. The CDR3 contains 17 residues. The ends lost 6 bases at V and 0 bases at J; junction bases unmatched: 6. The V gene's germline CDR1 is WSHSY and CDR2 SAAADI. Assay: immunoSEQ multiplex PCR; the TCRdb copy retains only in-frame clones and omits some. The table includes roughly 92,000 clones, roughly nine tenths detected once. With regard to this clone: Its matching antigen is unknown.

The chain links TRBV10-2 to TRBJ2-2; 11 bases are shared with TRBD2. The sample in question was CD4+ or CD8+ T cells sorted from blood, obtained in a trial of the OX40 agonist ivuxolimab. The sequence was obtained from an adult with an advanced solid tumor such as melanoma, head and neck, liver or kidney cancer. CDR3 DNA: TGCGCCAGCAGACGGACTAGCGGGCTGTCGAACACCGGGGAGCTGTTTTTT. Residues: CASRRTSGLSNTGELFF.